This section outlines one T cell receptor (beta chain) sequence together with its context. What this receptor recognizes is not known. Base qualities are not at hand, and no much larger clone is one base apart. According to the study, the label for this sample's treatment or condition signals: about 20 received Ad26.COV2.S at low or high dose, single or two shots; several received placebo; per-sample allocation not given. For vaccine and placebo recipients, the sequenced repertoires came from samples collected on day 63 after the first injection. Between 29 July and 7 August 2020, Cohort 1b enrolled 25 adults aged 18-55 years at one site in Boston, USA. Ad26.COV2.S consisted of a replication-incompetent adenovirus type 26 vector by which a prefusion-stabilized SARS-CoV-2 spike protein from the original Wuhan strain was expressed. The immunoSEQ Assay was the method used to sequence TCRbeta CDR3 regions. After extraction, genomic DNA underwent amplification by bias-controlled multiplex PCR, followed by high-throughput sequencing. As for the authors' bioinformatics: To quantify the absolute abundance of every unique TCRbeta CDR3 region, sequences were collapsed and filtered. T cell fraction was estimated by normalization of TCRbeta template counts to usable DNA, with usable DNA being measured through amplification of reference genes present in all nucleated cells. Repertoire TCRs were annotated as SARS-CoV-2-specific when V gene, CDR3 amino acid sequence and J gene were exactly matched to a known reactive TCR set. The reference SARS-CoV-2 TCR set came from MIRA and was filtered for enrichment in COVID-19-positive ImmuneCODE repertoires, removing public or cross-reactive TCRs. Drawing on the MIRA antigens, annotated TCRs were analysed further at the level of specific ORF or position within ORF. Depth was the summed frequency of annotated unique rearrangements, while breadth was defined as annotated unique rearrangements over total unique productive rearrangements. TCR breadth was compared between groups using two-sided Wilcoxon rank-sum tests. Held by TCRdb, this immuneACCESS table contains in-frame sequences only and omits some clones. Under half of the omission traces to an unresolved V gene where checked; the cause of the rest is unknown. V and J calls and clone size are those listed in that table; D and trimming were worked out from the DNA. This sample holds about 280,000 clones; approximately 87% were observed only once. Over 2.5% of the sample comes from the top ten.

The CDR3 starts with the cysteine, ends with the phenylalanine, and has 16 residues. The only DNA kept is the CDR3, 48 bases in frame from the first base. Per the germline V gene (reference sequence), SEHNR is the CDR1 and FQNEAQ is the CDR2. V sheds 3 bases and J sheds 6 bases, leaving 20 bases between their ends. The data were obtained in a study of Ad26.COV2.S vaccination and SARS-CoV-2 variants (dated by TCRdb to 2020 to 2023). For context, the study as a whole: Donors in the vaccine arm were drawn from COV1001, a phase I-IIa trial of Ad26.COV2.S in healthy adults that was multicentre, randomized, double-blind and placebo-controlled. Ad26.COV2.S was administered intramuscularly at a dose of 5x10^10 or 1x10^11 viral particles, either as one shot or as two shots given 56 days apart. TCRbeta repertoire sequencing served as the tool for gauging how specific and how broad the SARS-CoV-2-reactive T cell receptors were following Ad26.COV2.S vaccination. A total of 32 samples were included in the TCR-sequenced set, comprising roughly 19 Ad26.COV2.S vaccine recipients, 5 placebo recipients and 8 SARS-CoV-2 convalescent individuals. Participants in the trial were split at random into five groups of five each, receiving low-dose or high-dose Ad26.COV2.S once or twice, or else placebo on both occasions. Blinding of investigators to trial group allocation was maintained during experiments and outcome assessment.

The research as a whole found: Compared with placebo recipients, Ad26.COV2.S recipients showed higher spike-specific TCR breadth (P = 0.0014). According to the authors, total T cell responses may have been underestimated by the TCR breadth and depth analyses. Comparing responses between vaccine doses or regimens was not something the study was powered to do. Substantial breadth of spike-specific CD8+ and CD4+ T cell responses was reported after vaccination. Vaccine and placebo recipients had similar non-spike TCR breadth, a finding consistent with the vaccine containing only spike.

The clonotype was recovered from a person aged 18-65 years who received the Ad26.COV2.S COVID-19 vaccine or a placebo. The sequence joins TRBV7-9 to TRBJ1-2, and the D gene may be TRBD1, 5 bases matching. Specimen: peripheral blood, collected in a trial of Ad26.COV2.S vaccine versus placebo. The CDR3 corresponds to CASSFPGTNIRNGYTF. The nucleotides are TGTGCCAGCAGCTTCCCCGGGACCAACATCCGAAATGGCTACACCTTC. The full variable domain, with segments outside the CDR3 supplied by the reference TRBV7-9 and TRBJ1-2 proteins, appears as DTGVSQNPRHKITKRGQNVTFRCDPISEHNRLYWYRQTLGQGPEFLTYFQNEAQLEKSRLLSDRFSAERPKGSFSTLEIQRTEQGDSAMYLCASSFPGTNIRNGYTFGSGTRLTVV.